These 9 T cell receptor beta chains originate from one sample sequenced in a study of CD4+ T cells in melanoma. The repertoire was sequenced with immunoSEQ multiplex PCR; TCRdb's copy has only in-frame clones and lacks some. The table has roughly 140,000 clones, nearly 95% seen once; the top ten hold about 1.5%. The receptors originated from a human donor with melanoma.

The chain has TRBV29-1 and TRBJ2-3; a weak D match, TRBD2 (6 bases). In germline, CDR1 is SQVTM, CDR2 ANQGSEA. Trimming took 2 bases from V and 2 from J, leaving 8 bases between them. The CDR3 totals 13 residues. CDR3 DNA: TGCAGCGTTGAATCGGGGGTCACAGATACGCAGTATTTT. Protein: CSVESGVTDTQYF.

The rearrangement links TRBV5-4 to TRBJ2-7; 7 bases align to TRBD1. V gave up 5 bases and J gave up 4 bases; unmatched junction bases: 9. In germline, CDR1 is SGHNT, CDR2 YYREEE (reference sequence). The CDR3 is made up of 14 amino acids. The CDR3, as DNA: TGTGCCAGCAGTTTCGGGACAGAATTGTACGAGCAGTACTTC. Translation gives CASSFGTELYEQYF. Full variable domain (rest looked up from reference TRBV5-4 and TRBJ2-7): ETGVTQSPTHLIKTRGQQVTLRCSSQSGHNTVSWYQQALGQGPQFIFQYYREEENGRGNFPPRFSGLQFPNYSSELNVNALELDDSALYLCASSFGTELYEQYFGPGTRLTVT.

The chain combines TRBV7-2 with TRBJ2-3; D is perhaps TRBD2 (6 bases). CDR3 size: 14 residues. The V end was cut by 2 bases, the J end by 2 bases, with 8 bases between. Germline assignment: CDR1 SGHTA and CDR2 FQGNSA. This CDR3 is CASSLMDYTDTQYF. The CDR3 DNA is TGTGCCAGCAGCTTAATGGACTACACAGATACGCAGTATTTT. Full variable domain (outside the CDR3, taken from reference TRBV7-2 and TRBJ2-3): GAGVSQSPSNKVTEKGKDVELRCDPISGHTALYWYRQSLGQGLEFLIYFQGNSAPDKSGLPSDRFSAERTGGSVSTLTIQRTQQEDSAVYLCASSLMDYTDTQYFGPGTRLTVL.

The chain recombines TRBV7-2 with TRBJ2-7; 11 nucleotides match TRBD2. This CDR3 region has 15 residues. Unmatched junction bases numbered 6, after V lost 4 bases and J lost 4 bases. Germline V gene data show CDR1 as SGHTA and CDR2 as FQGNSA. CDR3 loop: CASSWLAGGTYEQYF. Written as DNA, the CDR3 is TGTGCCAGCAGCTGGTTAGCGGGGGGGACATACGAGCAGTACTTC. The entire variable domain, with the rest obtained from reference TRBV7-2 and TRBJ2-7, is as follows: GAGVSQSPSNKVTEKGKDVELRCDPISGHTALYWYRQSLGQGLEFLIYFQGNSAPDKSGLPSDRFSAERTGGSVSTLTIQRTQQEDSAVYLCASSWLAGGTYEQYFGPGTRLTVT.

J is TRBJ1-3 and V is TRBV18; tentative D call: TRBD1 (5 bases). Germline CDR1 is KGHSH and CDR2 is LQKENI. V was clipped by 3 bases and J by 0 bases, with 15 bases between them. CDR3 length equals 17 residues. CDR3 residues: CASSPTGRISSGNTIYF. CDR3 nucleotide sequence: TGTGCCAGCTCACCCACGGGACGGATAAGCTCTGGAAACACCATATATTTT.

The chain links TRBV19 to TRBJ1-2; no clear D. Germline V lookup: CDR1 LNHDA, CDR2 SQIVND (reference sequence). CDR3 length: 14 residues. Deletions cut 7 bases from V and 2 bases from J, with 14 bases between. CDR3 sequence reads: CASTQIGVNYGYTF. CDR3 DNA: TGTGCCAGTACCCAAATCGGGGTCAACTATGGCTACACCTTC.

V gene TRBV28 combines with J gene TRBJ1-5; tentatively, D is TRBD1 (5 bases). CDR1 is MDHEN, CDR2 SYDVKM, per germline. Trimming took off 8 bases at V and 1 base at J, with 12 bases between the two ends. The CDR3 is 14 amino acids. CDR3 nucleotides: TGTGCCAGCTTTAGAGGGGACAGCAATCAGCCCCAGCATTTT. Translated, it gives CASFRGDSNQPQHF.

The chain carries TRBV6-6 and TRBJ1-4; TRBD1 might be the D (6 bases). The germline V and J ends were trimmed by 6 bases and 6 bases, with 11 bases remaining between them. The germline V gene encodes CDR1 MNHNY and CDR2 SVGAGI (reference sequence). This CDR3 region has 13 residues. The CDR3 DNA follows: TGTGCCAGCAGGGCCCGACAGGATGAAAAACTGTTTTTT. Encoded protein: CASRARQDEKLFF.

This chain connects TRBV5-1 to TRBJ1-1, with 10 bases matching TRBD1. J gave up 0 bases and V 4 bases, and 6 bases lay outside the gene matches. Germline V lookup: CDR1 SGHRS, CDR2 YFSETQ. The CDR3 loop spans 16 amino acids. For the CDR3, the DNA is TGCGCCAGCAGCCACGGGACAGGGGCATTGAACACTGAAGCTTTCTTT. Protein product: CASSHGTGALNTEAFF.